The present entry profiles one TCR beta chain with its context. Its cognate antigen is unknown. Deep was the level at which the assay was run. Data came from immunoSEQ multiplex PCR; TCRdb stores just in-frame clones and leaves some out. The sample gives about 2 million clones, roughly 95% of which show up once; approximately 0.13% is in the top ten. CDR1 is SQVTM and CDR2 is ANQGSEA in the germline V gene. The CDR3 is 13 amino acids. V lost 6 bases to trimming and J lost 3 bases; unmatched junction nucleotides: 5. The sample is drawn from a study of shared clonotypes between healthy human individuals. Overall study: Three CD4 naive, three CD4 memory, two CD8 naive and one CD8 memory plate were used per donor. Notes on the study in general: Some naive CD4 clonotypes, about 5.5%, turned up in common across a handful of donors. Estimated richness was generally greater in naive than memory subsets.

This TCR was sampled from a man younger than 35 in good health. This rearrangement joins TRBV29-1 to TRBJ2-7, with TRBD2 identical over 10 bases. The sample consisted of naive CD4+ T cells sorted from blood. Specified subset: CD45RA+ positively selected. CDR3 DNA: TGCAGCGTCTCAGCGGGGGGGGTCTACGAGCAGTACTTC. It yields the protein CSVSAGGVYEQYF.